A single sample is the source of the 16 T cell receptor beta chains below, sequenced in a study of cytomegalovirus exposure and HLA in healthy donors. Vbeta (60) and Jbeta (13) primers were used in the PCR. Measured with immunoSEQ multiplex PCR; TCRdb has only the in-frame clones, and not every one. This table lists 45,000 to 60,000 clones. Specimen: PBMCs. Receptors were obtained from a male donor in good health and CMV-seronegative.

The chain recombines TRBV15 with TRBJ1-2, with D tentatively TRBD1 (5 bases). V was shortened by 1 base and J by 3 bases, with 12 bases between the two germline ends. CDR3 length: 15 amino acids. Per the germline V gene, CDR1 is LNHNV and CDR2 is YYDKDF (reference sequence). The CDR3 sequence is CATSRVPRADYGYTF. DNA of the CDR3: TGTGCCACCAGCAGAGTTCCCAGGGCGGACTATGGCTACACCTTC. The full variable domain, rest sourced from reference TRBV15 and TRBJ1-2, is DAMVIQNPRYQVTQFGKPVTLSCSQTLNHNVMYWYQQKSSQAPKLLFHYYDKDFNNEADTPDNFQSRRPNTSFCFLDIRSPGLGDTAMYLCATSRVPRADYGYTFGSGTRLTVV.

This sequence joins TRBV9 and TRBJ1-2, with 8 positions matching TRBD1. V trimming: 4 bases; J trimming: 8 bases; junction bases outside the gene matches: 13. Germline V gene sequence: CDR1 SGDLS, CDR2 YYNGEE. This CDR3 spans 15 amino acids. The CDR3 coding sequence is TGTGCCAGCAGCCCATTCCGGGACAGGTCTGGAGGCTACACCTTC. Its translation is CASSPFRDRSGGYTF.

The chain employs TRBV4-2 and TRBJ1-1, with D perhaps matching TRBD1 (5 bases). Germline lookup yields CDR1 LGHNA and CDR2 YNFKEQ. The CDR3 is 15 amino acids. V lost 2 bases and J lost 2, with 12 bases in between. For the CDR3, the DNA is TGTGCCAGCAGCCAATCGGGACTCCCAAACACTGAAGCTTTCTTT. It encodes CASSQSGLPNTEAFF.

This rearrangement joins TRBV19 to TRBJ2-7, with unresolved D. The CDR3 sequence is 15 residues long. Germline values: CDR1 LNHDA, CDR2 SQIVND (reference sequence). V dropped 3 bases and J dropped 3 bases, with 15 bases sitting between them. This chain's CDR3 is CASSIGFPPYYEQYF. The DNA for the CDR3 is TGTGCCAGTAGTATTGGTTTTCCCCCCTACTACGAGCAGTACTTC.

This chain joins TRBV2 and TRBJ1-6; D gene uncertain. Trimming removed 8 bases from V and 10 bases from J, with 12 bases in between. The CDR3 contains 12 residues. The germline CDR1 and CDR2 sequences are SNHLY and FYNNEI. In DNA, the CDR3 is TGTGCCAGCCTTGCGGGAAACTCACCCCTCCACTTT. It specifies CASLAGNSPLHF.

The CDR3 protein is CASSILVANEKLFF. CDR3 nucleotide sequence: TGTGCCAGTAGTATCCTCGTAGCCAATGAAAAACTGTTTTTT. The genes are TRBV19 and TRBJ1-4; D gene ambiguous. V shed 3 bases and J shed 5 bases, with 10 bases lying between them. CDR3 length: 14 amino acids. Germline assignment: CDR1 LNHDA and CDR2 SQIVND (reference sequence).

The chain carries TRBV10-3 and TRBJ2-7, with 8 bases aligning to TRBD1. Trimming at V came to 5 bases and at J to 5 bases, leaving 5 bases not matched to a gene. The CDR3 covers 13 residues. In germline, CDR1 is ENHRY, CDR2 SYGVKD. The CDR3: CAISYGQGNEQYF. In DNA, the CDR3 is TGTGCCATCAGTTACGGACAGGGAAACGAGCAGTACTTC.

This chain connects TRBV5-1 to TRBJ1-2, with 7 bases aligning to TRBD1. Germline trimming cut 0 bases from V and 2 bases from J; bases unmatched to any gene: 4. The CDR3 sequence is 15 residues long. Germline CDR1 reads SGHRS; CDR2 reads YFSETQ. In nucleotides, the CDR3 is TGCGCCAGCAGCTTGGCTTCGGGACAGAACTATGGCTACACCTTC. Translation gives CASSLASGQNYGYTF.

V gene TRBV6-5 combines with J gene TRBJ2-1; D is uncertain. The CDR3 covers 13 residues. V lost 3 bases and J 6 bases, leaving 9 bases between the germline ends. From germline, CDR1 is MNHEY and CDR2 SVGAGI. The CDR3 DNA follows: TGTGCCAGCAGTTATAGTGCTCCCAATGAGCAGTTCTTC. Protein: CASSYSAPNEQFF.

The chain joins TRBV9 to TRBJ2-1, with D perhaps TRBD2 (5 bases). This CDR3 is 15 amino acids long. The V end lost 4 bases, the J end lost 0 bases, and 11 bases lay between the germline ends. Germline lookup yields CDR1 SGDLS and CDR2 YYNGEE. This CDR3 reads CASSPAVSSYNEQFF. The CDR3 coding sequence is TGTGCCAGCAGCCCAGCGGTTAGCTCCTACAATGAGCAGTTCTTC.

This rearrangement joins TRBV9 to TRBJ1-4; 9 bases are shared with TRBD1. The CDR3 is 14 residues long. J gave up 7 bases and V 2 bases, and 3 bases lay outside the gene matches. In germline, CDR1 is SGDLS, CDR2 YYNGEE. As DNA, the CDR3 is TGTGCCAGCAGCGTCGGGGACAGGGTTGAAAAACTGTTTTTT. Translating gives CASSVGDRVEKLFF.

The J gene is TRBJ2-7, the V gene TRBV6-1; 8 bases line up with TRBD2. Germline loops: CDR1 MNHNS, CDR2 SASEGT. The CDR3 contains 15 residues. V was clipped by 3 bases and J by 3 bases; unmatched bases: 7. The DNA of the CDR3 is TGTGCCAGCAGTGACGAAGGCGGGGGGAGCTACGAGCAGTACTTC. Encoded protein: CASSDEGGGSYEQYF.

The CDR3 loop is CASRRQGIYGYTF. In nucleotides, the CDR3 is TGTGCCAGCAGAAGACAGGGGATCTATGGCTACACCTTC. The chain uses TRBV6-5 and TRBJ1-2; the match to TRBD1 covers 8 bases. V lost 6 bases, J lost 4 bases, and 4 bases stayed unmatched. This CDR3 region has 13 residues. Germline V gene lookup returns CDR1 MNHEY and CDR2 SVGAGI.

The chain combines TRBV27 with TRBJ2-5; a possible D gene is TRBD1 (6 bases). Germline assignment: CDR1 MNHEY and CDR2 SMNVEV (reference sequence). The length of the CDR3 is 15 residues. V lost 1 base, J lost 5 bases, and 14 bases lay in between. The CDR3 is CASSLLPGELETQYF. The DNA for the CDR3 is TGTGCCAGCAGTTTATTGCCAGGGGAATTGGAGACCCAGTACTTC.

CDR3 coding DNA: TGCGCCAGCAGTCAATCGGTAGGGGCGGGGGCCAACGTCCTGACTTTC. This sequence encodes CASSQSVGAGANVLTF. V usage is TRBV23-1 and J usage is TRBJ2-6, with a weak D call TRBD1 (5 bases). TRBV23-1 is labeled an ORF, and its function is uncertain. Trimming took off 0 bases at V and 4 bases at J, with 10 bases between the two ends. The CDR3 sequence is 16 residues long.

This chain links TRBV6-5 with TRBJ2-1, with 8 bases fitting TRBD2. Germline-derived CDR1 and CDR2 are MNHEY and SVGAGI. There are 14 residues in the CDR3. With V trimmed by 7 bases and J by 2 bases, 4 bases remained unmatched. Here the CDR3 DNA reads TGTGCCAGCACGACGGGAGGGCCCTACAATGAGCAGTTCTTC. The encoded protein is CASTTGGPYNEQFF.